Listed below are T cell receptor beta chains from one sample, sequenced in a study of blood T cell repertoires in COVID-19. The method was immunoSEQ multiplex PCR; TCRdb's version includes in-frame clones alone and lacks a portion of them. The sample has some 170,000 clones, 87% seen once; the top ten hold less than 1.5%. The sequenced sample was PBMCs or T cells enriched from blood (not recorded which). Receptors were obtained from a human donor with acute COVID-19. The donor label of this sample is uncertain. The CDR3 runs from the conserved cysteine through the conserved F or W. The order of the fields is CDR3 DNA, CDR3 protein, CDR3 length, D gene, clone size, J gene, V gene. D genes are given only for firm matches. A clone size is listed for some rows: how often the clone was seen (once, few, many), or a class if it is expanded.

TGTGCCAGTAGTCCGGGTCTCCGTATACGCCAGCAGCCCCAGCATTTT | CASSPGLRIRQQPQHF | 16 | . | once | TRBJ1-5 | TRBV19
TGTGCCAGCCGGTCCGGAGGGGGCGCGTATAATTCACCCCTCCACTTT | CASRSGGGAYNSPLHF | 16 | TRBD1 | . | TRBJ1-6 | TRBV7-9
TGTGCTAGTGGTTTGGTAGAGGTCAGGGGGGTAGGCGAGCAGTACTTC | CASGLVEVRGVGEQYF | 16 | . | . | TRBJ2-7 | TRBV12-5
TGTGCCAGCAGCGTAGTTGACTTTACGAGCTCCTACAATGAGCAGTTCTTC | CASSVVDFTSSYNEQFF | 17 | . | . | TRBJ2-1 | TRBV9
TGTGCCAGCAGCTACGGACAGAAGGGCGGGGAGCTGTTTTTT | CASSYGQKGGELFF | 14 | . | . | TRBJ2-2 | TRBV7-6
TGTGCCAGCAGTTTGGGACAGGTACAACCGGAGGGCTACACCTTC | CASSLGQVQPEGYTF | 15 | TRBD1 | once | TRBJ1-2 | TRBV28
TGTGGCCTGGTGGCAGGGTATGACACTGAAGCTTTCTTT | CGLVAGYDTEAFF | 13 | . | . | TRBJ1-1 | TRBV30
TGTGCCAGCAGCTTCATTCAATACCAGGACAGAGATTACGAGCAGTACTTC | CASSFIQYQDRDYEQYF | 17 | . | . | TRBJ2-7 | TRBV7-2
TGTGCCAGCAGCCAAGAGGGAGGGCGGAGGAATTCACCCCTCCACTTT | CASSQEGGRRNSPLHF | 16 | . | . | TRBJ1-6 | TRBV3-1/TRBV3-2
TGTGCCAGCAGTCCCACGGTTGTCTATGGCTACACCTTC | CASSPTVVYGYTF | 13 | . | . | TRBJ1-2 | TRBV12-3/TRBV12-4
TGTGCCAGCAGCGTATTGATCGGCGGAGACTACACCTTC | CASSVLIGGDYTF | 13 | . | . | TRBJ1-2 | TRBV9
TGTGCCAGCAGTGATCCCCGACAGAGCTCCTACAATGAGCAGTTCTTC | CASSDPRQSSYNEQFF | 16 | . | . | TRBJ2-1 | TRBV2
TGTGCCAGCAGCCCCAGCGGGAGGGGCGACTATGGCTACACCTTC | CASSPSGRGDYGYTF | 15 | . | . | TRBJ1-2 | TRBV11-2
TGTGCCAGCAGCTTGCTAGGGGCGCGCAATCAGCCCCAGCATTTT | CASSLLGARNQPQHF | 15 | . | . | TRBJ1-5 | TRBV5-6
TGTGCCAGCAGCCAAGACAGGGGAAGCAATCAGCCCCAGCATTTT | CASSQDRGSNQPQHF | 15 | . | . | TRBJ1-5 | TRBV4-2
TGTGCCAGCAGTTACTTGAGCGGAGGCACTATTGGGGCCAACGTCCTGACTTTC | CASSYLSGGTIGANVLTF | 18 | . | once | TRBJ2-6 | TRBV2
TGCGCCAGCAGCTTGGAAGCCCATGCCCCCAACGAGCAGTACTTC | CASSLEAHAPNEQYF | 15 | . | . | TRBJ2-7 | TRBV5-1
TGTGCCAGTAGTATGGGACAGGGGTCTTACGAGCAGTACTTC | CASSMGQGSYEQYF | 14 | TRBD1 | . | TRBJ2-7 | TRBV19
TGTGCCAGTAGTATGGCAGGGGGCAGGACTGAAGCTTTCTTT | CASSMAGGRTEAFF | 14 | TRBD1 | . | TRBJ1-1 | TRBV19
TGTGCTAGTGGTTTGGTAACTAGCGGGGGGGCCCTCAATGAGCAGTTCTTC | CASGLVTSGGALNEQFF | 17 | TRBD2 | . | TRBJ2-1 | TRBV12-5
TGCAGCGTTATGGTTCTAAGCGAAAAACTGTTTTTT | CSVMVLSEKLFF | 12 | . | . | TRBJ1-4 | TRBV29-1
TGCGCCAGCAGCGACTGGCAGGGGGCGGCCTACGAGCAGTACTTC | CASSDWQGAAYEQYF | 15 | TRBD1 | . | TRBJ2-7 | TRBV5-1
TGTGCCAGCAGTGACACGGGACAGTTCTTCCAAGAGACCCAGTACTTC | CASSDTGQFFQETQYF | 16 | TRBD1 | . | TRBJ2-5 | TRBV6-4
TGTGCCAGCAGCTCCGGACTAGCGGCAATGACTGAGCAGTTCTTC | CASSSGLAAMTEQFF | 15 | TRBD2 | . | TRBJ2-1 | TRBV7-9